This T cell receptor beta chain was captured in a study of cytomegalovirus exposure and HLA in healthy donors. PCR used 60 Vbeta primers and 13 Jbeta primers. Sequenced by immunoSEQ multiplex PCR; TCRdb stores in-frame clones only, minus some. This table holds about 300,000 clones, 86% found once. CDR1 SEHNR and CDR2 FQNEAQ come from the germline V gene (reference sequence). This CDR3 has 16 amino acids. Turning to this clone: What it binds is unknown. The junction departs from the called germline gene at one end, perhaps through a read error.

Broader study findings: Presence/absence analyses rested on an assumption that sequencing depth was roughly uniform across donors. Researchers reported from a later analysis that most CMV-associated TCR beta chains appeared HLA-restricted. Most TCR sequences showed up rarely, but some public TCRs showed up in many donors. Earlier analysis found most TCR beta V segments productive about 87% or about 30% of the time.

The clonotype originates from a man aged 35 to 55 in good health and CMV-seropositive. The sample was PBMCs. The rearrangement joins TRBV7-9 to TRBJ2-7; tentatively, D is TRBD2 (5 bases). The CDR3 bases are TGTGCCAGCAGCCGCTTGCGGATAGTGGACTCCCACGAGCAGTACTTC. Translated, it gives CASSRLRIVDSHEQYF.